This T cell receptor (beta chain) was obtained from a study of molecular identifiers for immune sequencing clone quantification. Study as a whole: Within a replicate experiment, RNA obtained from either approximately 20,000 or 98,000 naive CD8 cells was divided into five aliquots, and four of those aliquots were then sequenced.

This clonotype has just a few counts. Its antigen is currently unknown. This sequence may be a read error, since a much larger clone differs from it by one base. Study-level points and caveats: Clones above 20 RNA copies held over 99% of effector molecules, under 1% in naive cells.

The germline CDR1 and CDR2 sequences are SGHVS and FNYEAQ. The CDR3 contains 15 residues. TCR libraries were built in bulk with a published protocol and specific TCR primers. TCRdb analysed the PCR reads with MiXCR anew, one entry per CDR3 protein. The sample holds around 65,000 distinct CDR3 sequences, roughly 20% seen once. Naive CD8 T cells were picked out by sorting for CD8+CD4-CCR7+CD45RA+. The sequence came from a human donor in good health. Some libraries in this study had Jurkat cell RNA spiked in. The gene calls are TRBV7-6 and TRBJ2-7; D might be TRBD1 (6 bases). The sample comprised naive CD8+ T cells from blood, with Jurkat cell RNA spiked in. The sample's subset: FACS-sorted CD8+CD4-CCR7+CD45RA+ naive T cells. Written as DNA, the CDR3 is TGTGCCAACAGCTTAGAACAGGGTAGGGCCTACGAGCAGTACTTC. This sequence encodes CANSLEQGRAYEQYF.